The 6 T cell receptor beta chains reported below all come from one sample, sequenced in a study of shared clonotypes between healthy human individuals. Clones were read by immunoSEQ multiplex PCR, and TCRdb kept only the in-frame ones, dropping some. The sample lists roughly 2 million clones; 95% were seen once. The material sequenced was naive CD4+ T cells sorted from blood. Indicated subset: CD45RA+ positively selected. The receptors were sampled from a man in his late teens or twenties in good health.

The CDR3 coding sequence is TGCGCCAGCAGTGAGTCGGCGGGGGCTGGGGGGATTCAGTACTTC. It specifies CASSESAGAGGIQYF. The chain is built from TRBV10-1 and TRBJ2-4; TRBD2 is a possible D gene (7 bases). With 0 bases removed from V and 10 bases from J, the gap between germline ends came to 16 bases. The CDR3 length is 15 residues. CDR1 WNHNN and CDR2 SYGVQD come from the germline V gene (reference sequence).

The chain uses TRBV6-6 and TRBJ1-1; no definite D call. CDR1 MNHNY and CDR2 SVGAGI come from the germline V gene (reference sequence). Deletions cut 7 bases from V and 0 bases from J, with 9 bases between. This CDR3 has 13 amino acids. In DNA, the CDR3 is TGTGCCAGCAAGAACGGAATGAACACTGAAGCTTTCTTT. Its translation is CASKNGMNTEAFF.

This clone came up once. This sequence joins TRBV5-1 and TRBJ2-7; D ambiguous. This CDR3 is 12 amino acids long. The V gene's germline CDR1 is SGHRS and CDR2 YFSETQ. V lost 4 bases, J lost 3 bases, and 8 bases lay in between. The CDR3 nucleotides read TGCGCCAGCAGCACCCCTGGCTACGAGCAGTACTTC. Protein product: CASSTPGYEQYF. The full variable domain, completed using reference TRBV5-1 and TRBJ2-7, is KAGVTQTPRYLIKTRGQQVTLSCSPISGHRSVSWYQQTPGQGLQFLFEYFSETQRNKGNFPGRFSGRQFSNSRSEMNVSTLELGDSALYLCASSTPGYEQYFGPGTRLTVT.

The chain has TRBV2 and TRBJ2-1; D is unresolved. CDR3 length: 11 amino acids. The germline V gene has CDR1 SNHLY and CDR2 FYNNEI. V was pared by 5 bases and J by 7 bases, with 6 bases between. This CDR3 reads CASSYMNEQFF. The CDR3 nucleotides read TGTGCCAGCAGTTACATGAATGAGCAGTTCTTC.

The V call is TRBV13, the J call TRBJ2-2; maybe TRBD1 (6 bases). The V end lost 5 bases, the J end lost 5 bases, and 21 bases lay between the germline ends. The germline V gene encodes CDR1 PRHDT and CDR2 FYEKMQ (reference sequence). There are 17 residues in the CDR3. CDR3 nucleotide sequence: TGTGCCAGCAGCCAGGGGAAGGACTCCGTCAATACCGGGGAGCTGTTTTTT. Protein: CASSQGKDSVNTGELFF.

Concerning this clone: The same CDR3 can be traced to other DNA sequences in this sample. The chain recombines TRBV6-5 with TRBJ2-2; tentative D call: TRBD2 (5 bases). CDR1 MNHEY and CDR2 SVGAGI come from the germline V gene. Trimming pared 6 bases from V and 5 bases from J, leaving 10 bases between. The CDR3 runs to 13 residues. CDR3 nucleotide sequence: TGTGCCAGCAGCCGCGGAGGTACCGGGGAGCTGTTTTTT. This translates into CASSRGGTGELFF.